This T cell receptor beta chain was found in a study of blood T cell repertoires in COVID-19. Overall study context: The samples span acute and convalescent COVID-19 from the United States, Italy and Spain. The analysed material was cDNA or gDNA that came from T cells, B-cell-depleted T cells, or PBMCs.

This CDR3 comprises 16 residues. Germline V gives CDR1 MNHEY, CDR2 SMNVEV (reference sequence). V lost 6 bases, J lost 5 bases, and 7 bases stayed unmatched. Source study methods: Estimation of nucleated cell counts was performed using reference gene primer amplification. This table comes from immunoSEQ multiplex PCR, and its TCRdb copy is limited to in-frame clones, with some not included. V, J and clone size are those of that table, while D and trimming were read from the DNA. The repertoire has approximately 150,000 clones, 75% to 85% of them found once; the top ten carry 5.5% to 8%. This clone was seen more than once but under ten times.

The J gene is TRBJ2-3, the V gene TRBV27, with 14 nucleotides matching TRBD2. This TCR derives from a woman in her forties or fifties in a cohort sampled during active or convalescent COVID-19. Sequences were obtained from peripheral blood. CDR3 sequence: CASSRTSGGSRDTQYF. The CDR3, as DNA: TGTGCCAGCAGCCGGACTAGCGGGGGGTCCAGAGATACGCAGTATTTT.